The 14 T cell receptor beta chains below all came from one sample that was sequenced in a study of blood T cell repertoires in COVID-19. Here immunoSEQ multiplex PCR was the method, and the copy in TCRdb shows in-frame clones only, minus some. The table lists more than 350,000 clones, nearly 90% of them singletons. The sequencing input was PBMCs or T cells enriched from blood (not recorded which). These receptors were taken from a woman aged 18-29 years who had been exposed to COVID-19.

This clone was found once. This chain uses TRBV5-1 with TRBJ2-2, with D maybe TRBD2 (6 bases). The V end lost 3 bases, the J end lost 3 bases, and 12 bases lay between the germline ends. The CDR3 covers 15 residues. CDR1 is SGHRS, CDR2 YFSETQ, per germline. CDR3 protein: CASSWGVADTGELFF. The CDR3 region has the DNA TGCGCCAGCAGCTGGGGGGTTGCAGACACCGGGGAGCTGTTTTTT.

J is TRBJ2-2 and V is TRBV7-9; D might be TRBD1 (5 bases). Trimming pared 6 bases from V and 0 bases from J, leaving 14 bases between. The CDR3 totals 16 residues. The germline CDR1 and CDR2 sequences are SEHNR and FQNEAQ (reference sequence). The CDR3 DNA is TGTGCCAGCAGGGGCAGGCAGGGCTCGAACACCGGGGAGCTGTTTTTT. This sequence encodes CASRGRQGSNTGELFF.

V usage is TRBV18 and J usage is TRBJ1-1; a possible D gene is TRBD1 (6 bases). This CDR3 spans 15 amino acids. Germline values: CDR1 KGHSH, CDR2 LQKENI. V was pared by 3 bases and J by 4 bases, with 15 bases between. The CDR3 nucleotides are TGTGCCAGCTCACCCCGAGGGGGAGGGATCACTGAAGCTTTCTTT. The encoded protein is CASSPRGGGITEAFF.

V and J are TRBV10-2 and TRBJ1-5; D gene uncertain. CDR3 size: 12 residues. Germline CDR1 WSHSY, CDR2 SAAADI. V was pared by 2 bases and J by 4 bases, with 3 bases between. The CDR3 loop is CASSEPNQPQHF. CDR3 DNA sequence: TGCGCCAGCAGTGAGCCAAATCAGCCCCAGCATTTT.

V and J are TRBV27 and TRBJ2-7; 8 bases fit TRBD2. Germline CDR1 and CDR2: MNHEY and SMNVEV (reference sequence). The CDR3 consists of 15 residues. Trimming took 5 bases from V and 7 from J; bases not matched to a gene: 13. The CDR3 spells CASSPDLGLAFEQYF. The CDR3 nucleotides are TGTGCCAGCAGTCCCGATCTCGGACTAGCATTTGAGCAGTACTTC.

The chain uses TRBV28 and TRBJ2-7; no clear D gene. The CDR3 has 13 residues. The V gene's germline CDR1 is MDHEN and CDR2 SYDVKM. Trimming cost V 4 bases and J 2 bases, with 9 bases left between them. The CDR3 DNA reads as TGTGCCAGCAGTTATGTACTCGCCTACGAGCAGTACTTC. This translates into CASSYVLAYEQYF.

V and J are TRBV29-1 and TRBJ2-1; D remains unclear. The germline CDR1 and CDR2 sequences are SQVTM and ANQGSEA. The CDR3 has 12 residues. In nucleotides, the CDR3 is TGCAGGGTAGTGAATTATGGCAATGAGCAGTTCTTC. Translated: CRVVNYGNEQFF.

The genes are TRBV23-1 and TRBJ1-5; 9 bases are a match to TRBD1. TRBV23-1 is sorted into the ORF group, with uncertain function. This CDR3 comprises 16 residues. The ends lost 7 bases at V and 2 bases at J; junction bases unmatched: 9. The CDR3 loop reads CASIGGTGLGNQPQHF. In DNA form, the CDR3 reads TGCGCCAGCATCGGTGGGACAGGGTTGGGCAATCAGCCCCAGCATTTT.

The V gene is TRBV28, the J gene TRBJ1-2; TRBD1 matches 8 bases. Trimming removed 6 bases from V and 8 bases from J; junction bases left unmatched: 11. This CDR3 has 14 amino acids. From germline, CDR1 is MDHEN and CDR2 SYDVKM. CDR3: CASRGRQGAKGYTF. In DNA, the CDR3 is TGTGCCAGCAGGGGTCGGCAGGGGGCGAAAGGCTACACCTTC.

The CDR3 sequence: CASTSRGAQETQYF. For the CDR3, the DNA is TGTGCCAGCACCTCACGGGGGGCCCAGGAGACCCAGTACTTC. The V call is TRBV7-9, the J call TRBJ2-5; TRBD2 might be the D (7 bases). Germline V gives CDR1 SEHNR, CDR2 FQNEAQ (reference sequence). The CDR3 consists of 14 residues. V lost 7 bases, J lost 5 bases, and 17 bases lay in between.

On this clone itself: The sample contains more than one DNA sequence encoding this CDR3. This rearrangement joins TRBV5-1 to TRBJ2-5; 7 positions match TRBD2. The CDR3 spans 14 residues. The germline CDR1 and CDR2 sequences are SGHRS and YFSETQ. The V and J ends lost 0 bases and 2 bases, in that order; junction bases with no gene match: 1. The CDR3 bases are TGCGCCAGCAGCTTGGCCGGGGGGCAAGAGACCCAGTACTTC. Encoded protein: CASSLAGGQETQYF.

Turning to this clone: The same CDR3 is also encoded by other DNA sequences in this sample. The genes are TRBV18 and TRBJ1-5; D gene ambiguous. The V end lost 2 bases, the J end lost 4 bases, and 3 bases lay between the germline ends. Germline V gene sequence: CDR1 KGHSH, CDR2 LQKENI. CDR3 length: 12 amino acids. This chain's CDR3 is CASSPSNQPQHF. The CDR3, as DNA: TGTGCCAGCTCACCATCAAATCAGCCCCAGCATTTT. The whole variable domain, filled in from reference TRBV18 and TRBJ1-5, reads NAGVMQNPRHLVRRRGQEARLRCSPMKGHSHVYWYRQLPEEGLKFMVYLQKENIIDESGMPKERFSAEFPKEGPSILRIQQVVRGDSAAYFCASSPSNQPQHFGDGTRLSIL.

This clone appeared a single time. The chain recombines TRBV19 with TRBJ2-7; tentative D call: TRBD2 (5 bases). V was cut by 3 bases and J by 5 bases, with 20 bases left in between. Per the germline V gene, CDR1 is LNHDA and CDR2 is SQIVND (reference sequence). The length of the CDR3 is 16 residues. CDR3 nucleotide sequence: TGTGCCAGTAGTATTGGGAGACTTCCGCCGTTGGACGAGCAGTACTTC. Residues: CASSIGRLPPLDEQYF.

V is TRBV18 and J is TRBJ2-3; TRBD2 matches at 10 bases. Trimming at V came to 9 bases and at J to 2 bases, leaving 14 bases not matched to a gene. The CDR3 is 17 amino acids. Germline V gene data show CDR1 as KGHSH and CDR2 as LQKENI. CDR3 amino acids: CASTAQRGGLLTDTQYF. The CDR3, as DNA: TGTGCCAGTACCGCCCAGCGGGGGGGTCTCCTCACAGATACGCAGTATTTT.